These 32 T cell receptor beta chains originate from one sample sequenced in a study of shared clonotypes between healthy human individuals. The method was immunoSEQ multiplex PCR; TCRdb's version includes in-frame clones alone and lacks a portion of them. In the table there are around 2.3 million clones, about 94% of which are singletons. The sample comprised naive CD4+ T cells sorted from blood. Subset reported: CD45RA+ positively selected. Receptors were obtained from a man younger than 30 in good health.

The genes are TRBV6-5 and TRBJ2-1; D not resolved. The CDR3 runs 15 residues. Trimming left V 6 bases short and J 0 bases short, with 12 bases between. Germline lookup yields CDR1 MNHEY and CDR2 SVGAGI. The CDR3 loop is CASRVWSSSYNEQFF. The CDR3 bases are TGTGCCAGCAGGGTCTGGTCCAGCTCCTACAATGAGCAGTTCTTC.

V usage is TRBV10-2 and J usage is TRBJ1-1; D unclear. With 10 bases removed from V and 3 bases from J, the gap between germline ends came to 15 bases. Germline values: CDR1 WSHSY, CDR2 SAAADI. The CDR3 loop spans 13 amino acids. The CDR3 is CAMWREEDTEAFF. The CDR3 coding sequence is TGCGCCATGTGGAGGGAGGAGGACACTGAAGCTTTCTTT.

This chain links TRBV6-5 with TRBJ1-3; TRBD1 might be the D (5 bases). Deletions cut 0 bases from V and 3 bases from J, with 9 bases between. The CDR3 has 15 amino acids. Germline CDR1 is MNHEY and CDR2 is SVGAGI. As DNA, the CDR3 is TGTGCCAGCAGTTACTCAGGGACTTTTGGAAACACCATATATTTT. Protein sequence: CASSYSGTFGNTIYF.

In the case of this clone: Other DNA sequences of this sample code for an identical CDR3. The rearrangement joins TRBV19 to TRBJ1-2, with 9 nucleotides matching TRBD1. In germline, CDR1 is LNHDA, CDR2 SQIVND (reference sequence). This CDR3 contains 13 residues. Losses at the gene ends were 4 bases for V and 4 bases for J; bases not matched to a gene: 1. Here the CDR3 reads CASSTGQGYGYTF. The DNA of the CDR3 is TGTGCCAGTAGTACGGGACAGGGCTATGGCTACACCTTC.

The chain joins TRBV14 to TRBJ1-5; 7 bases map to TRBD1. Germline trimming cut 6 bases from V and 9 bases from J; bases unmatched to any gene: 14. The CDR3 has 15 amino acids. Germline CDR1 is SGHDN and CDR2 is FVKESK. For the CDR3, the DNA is TGTGCCAGCAGTCCGGACAGGTCGCCGATCTGGCCCCAGCATTTT. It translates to CASSPDRSPIWPQHF.

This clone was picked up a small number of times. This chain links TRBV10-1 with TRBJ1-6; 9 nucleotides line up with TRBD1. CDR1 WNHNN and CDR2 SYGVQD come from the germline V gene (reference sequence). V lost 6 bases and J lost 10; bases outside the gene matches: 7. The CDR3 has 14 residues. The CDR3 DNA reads TGCGCCAGCAGCCGGACAGGGGATGGGTCACCCCTCCACTTT. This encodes CASSRTGDGSPLHF.

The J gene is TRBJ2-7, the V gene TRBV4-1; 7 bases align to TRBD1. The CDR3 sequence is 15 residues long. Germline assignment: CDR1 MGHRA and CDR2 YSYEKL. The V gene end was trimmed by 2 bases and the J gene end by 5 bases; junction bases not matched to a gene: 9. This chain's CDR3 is CASSQTGAGNDEQYF. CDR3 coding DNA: TGCGCCAGCAGCCAAACAGGGGCTGGTAACGACGAGCAGTACTTC.

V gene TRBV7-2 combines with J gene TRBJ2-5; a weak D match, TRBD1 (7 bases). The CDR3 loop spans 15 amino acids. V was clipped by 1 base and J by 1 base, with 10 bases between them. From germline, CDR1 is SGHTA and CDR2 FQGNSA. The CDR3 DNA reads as TGTGCCAGCAGCTTAGGCAGGGGGGCCCAAGAGACCCAGTACTTC. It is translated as CASSLGRGAQETQYF.

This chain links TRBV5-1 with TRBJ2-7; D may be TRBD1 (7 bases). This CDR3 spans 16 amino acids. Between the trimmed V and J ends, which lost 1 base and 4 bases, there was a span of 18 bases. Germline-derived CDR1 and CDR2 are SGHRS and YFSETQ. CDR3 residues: CASSLFPGGTAYEQYF. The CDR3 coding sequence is TGCGCCAGCAGCTTGTTCCCAGGCGGGACAGCTTACGAGCAGTACTTC.

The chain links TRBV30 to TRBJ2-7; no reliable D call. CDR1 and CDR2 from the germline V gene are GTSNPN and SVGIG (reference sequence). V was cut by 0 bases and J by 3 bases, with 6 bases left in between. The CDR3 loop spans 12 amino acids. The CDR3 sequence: CAWSVPLYEQYF. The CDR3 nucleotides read TGTGCCTGGAGTGTACCCCTCTACGAGCAGTACTTC.

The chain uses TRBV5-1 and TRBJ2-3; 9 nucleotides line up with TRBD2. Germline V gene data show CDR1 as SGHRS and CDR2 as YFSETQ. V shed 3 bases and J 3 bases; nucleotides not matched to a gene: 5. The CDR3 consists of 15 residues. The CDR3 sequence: CASSYLAGVTDTQYF. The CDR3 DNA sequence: TGCGCCAGCAGCTATTTAGCGGGAGTAACAGATACGCAGTATTTT.

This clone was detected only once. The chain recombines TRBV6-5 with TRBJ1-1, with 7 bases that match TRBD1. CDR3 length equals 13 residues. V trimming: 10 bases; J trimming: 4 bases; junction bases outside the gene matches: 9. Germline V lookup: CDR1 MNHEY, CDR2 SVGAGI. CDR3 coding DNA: TGTGCCACCCAGACAGGGCCGGGCACTGAAGCTTTCTTT. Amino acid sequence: CATQTGPGTEAFF.

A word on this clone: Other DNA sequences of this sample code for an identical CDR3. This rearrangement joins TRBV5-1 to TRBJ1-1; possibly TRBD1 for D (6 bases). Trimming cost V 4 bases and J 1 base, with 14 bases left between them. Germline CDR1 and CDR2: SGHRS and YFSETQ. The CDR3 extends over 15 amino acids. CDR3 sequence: CASSPDGQPNTEAFF. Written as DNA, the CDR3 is TGCGCCAGCAGCCCGGATGGACAGCCGAACACTGAAGCTTTCTTT.

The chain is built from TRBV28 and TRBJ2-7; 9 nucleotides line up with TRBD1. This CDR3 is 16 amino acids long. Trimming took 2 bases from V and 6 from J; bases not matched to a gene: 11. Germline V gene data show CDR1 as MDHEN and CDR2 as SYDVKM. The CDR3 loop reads CASSLLPGTGKGEQYF. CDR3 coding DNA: TGTGCCAGCAGTTTACTACCAGGGACAGGGAAGGGCGAGCAGTACTTC. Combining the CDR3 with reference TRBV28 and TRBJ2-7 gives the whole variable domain DVKVTQSSRYLVKRTGEKVFLECVQDMDHENMFWYRQDPGLGLRLIYFSYDVKMKEKGDIPEGYSVSREKKERFSLILESASTNQTSMYLCASSLLPGTGKGEQYFGPGTRLTVT.

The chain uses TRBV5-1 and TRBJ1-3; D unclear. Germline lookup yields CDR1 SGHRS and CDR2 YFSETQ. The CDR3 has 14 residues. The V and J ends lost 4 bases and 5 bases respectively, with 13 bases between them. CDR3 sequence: CASSPETGRNTIYF. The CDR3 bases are TGCGCCAGCAGCCCGGAGACGGGAAGAAACACCATATATTTT.

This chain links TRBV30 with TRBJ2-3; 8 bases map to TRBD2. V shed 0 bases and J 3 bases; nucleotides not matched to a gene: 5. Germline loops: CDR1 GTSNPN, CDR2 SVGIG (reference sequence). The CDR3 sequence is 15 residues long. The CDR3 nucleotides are TGTGCCTGGAGTGTACGGACGGGAGGGACAGATACGCAGTATTTT. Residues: CAWSVRTGGTDTQYF. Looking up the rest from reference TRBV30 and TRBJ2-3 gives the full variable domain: SQTIHQWPATLVQPVGSPLSLECTVEGTSNPNLYWYRQAAGRGLQLLFYSVGIGQISSEVPQNLSASRPQDRQFILSSKKLLLSDSGFYLCAWSVRTGGTDTQYFGPGTRLTVL.

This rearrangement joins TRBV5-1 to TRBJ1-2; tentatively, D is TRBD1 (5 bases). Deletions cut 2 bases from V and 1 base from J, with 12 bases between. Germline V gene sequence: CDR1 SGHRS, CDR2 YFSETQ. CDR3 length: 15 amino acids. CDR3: CASSFDQGGNYGYTF. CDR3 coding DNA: TGCGCCAGCAGCTTTGACCAGGGAGGTAACTATGGCTACACCTTC.

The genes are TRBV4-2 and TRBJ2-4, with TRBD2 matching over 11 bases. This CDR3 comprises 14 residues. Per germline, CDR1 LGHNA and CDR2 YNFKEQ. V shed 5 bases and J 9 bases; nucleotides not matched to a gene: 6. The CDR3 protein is CASSTGTSGLIQYF. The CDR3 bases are TGTGCCAGCAGCACCGGGACTAGCGGCCTCATTCAGTACTTC.

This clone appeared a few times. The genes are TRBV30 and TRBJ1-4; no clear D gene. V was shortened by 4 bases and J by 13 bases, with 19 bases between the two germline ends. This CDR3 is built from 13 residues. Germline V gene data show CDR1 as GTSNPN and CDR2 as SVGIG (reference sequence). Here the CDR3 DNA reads TGTGCCTGGACCACTCTGGACGGCTTGGGACTGTTTTTT. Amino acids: CAWTTLDGLGLFF.

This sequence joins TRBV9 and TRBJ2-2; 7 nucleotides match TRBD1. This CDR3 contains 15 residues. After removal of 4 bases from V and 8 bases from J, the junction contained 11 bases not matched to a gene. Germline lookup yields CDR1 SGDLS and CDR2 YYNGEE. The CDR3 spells CASSTRDSGMGELFF. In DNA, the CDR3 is TGTGCCAGCAGCACCCGGGACAGCGGAATGGGGGAGCTGTTTTTT.

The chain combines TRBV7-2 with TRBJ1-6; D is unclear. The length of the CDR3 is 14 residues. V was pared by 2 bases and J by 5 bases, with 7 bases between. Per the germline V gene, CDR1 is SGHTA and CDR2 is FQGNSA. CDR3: CASSLLRNNSPLHF. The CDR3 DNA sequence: TGTGCCAGCAGCTTATTACGGAATAATTCACCCCTCCACTTT.

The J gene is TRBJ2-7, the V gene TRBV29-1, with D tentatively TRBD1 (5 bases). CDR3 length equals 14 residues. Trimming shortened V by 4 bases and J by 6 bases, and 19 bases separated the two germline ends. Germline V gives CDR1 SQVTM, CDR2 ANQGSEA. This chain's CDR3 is CSVVQSKRGSEQYF. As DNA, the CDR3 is TGCAGCGTTGTTCAATCAAAAAGGGGCTCCGAGCAGTACTTC.

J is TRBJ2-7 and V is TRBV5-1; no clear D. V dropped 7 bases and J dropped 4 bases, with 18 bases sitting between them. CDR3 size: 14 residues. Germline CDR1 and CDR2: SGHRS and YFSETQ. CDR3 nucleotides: TGCGCCAGCGGAGAAATCGGTTACGATTACGAGCAGTACTTC. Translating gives CASGEIGYDYEQYF.

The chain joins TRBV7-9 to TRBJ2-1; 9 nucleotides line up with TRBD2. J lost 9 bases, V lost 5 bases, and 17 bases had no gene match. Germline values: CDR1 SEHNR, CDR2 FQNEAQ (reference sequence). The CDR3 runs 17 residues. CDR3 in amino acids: CASSRRGAASGMAEQFF. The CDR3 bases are TGTGCCAGCAGCCGACGCGGTGCGGCTAGCGGGATGGCTGAGCAGTTCTTC.

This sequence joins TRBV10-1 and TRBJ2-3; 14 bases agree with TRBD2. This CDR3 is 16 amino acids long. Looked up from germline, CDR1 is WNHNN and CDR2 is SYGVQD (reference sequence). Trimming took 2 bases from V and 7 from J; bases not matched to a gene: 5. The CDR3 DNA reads TGCGCCAGCAGTGAGGGGACTAGCGGGAGCGGAAATACGCAGTATTTT. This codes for CASSEGTSGSGNTQYF.

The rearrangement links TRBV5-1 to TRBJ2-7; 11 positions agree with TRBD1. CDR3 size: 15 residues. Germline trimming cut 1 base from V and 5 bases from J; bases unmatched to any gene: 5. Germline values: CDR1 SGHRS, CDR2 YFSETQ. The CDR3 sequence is CASSLRTGGSNEQYF. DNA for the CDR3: TGCGCCAGCAGCTTGAGGACAGGGGGCTCTAACGAGCAGTACTTC.

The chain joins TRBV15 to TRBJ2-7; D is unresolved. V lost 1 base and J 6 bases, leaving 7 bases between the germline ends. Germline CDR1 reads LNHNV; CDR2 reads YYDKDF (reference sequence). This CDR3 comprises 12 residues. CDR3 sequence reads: CATSRGSTEQYF. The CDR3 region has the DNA TGTGCCACCAGCAGAGGAAGTACCGAGCAGTACTTC. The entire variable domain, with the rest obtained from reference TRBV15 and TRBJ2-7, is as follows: DAMVIQNPRYQVTQFGKPVTLSCSQTLNHNVMYWYQQKSSQAPKLLFHYYDKDFNNEADTPDNFQSRRPNTSFCFLDIRSPGLGDTAMYLCATSRGSTEQYFGPGTRLTVT.

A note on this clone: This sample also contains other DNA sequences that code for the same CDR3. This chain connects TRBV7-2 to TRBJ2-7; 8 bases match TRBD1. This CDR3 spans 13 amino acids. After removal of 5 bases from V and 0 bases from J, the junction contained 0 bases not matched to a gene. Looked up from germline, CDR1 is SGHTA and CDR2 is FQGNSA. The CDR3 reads CASSTGGSYEQYF. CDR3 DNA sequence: TGTGCCAGCAGCACAGGGGGCTCCTACGAGCAGTACTTC.

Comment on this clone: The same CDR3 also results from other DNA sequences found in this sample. The CDR3 spells CASSPDLNYGYTF. As DNA, the CDR3 is TGTGCCAGCTCACCGGATCTTAACTATGGCTACACCTTC. The chain uses TRBV18 and TRBJ1-2; D is uncertain. V was trimmed by 3 bases and J by 1 base, leaving 6 bases between them. The CDR3 spans 13 residues. Germline CDR1 reads KGHSH; CDR2 reads LQKENI.

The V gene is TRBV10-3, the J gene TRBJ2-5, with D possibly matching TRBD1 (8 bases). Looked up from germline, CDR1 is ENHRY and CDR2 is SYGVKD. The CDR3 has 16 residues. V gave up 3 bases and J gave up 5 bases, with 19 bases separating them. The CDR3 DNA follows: TGTGCCATCAGTGAAGTGGTGACAGGGGAGGGGGAGACCCAGTACTTC. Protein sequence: CAISEVVTGEGETQYF.

CDR3 DNA: TGTGCCAGCAGTGAGTCCGGGGAGCTGTATCAGCCCCAGCATTTT. This sequence encodes CASSESGELYQPQHF. This chain joins TRBV6-1 and TRBJ1-5; D remains ambiguous. V was pared by 3 bases and J by 5 bases, with 14 bases between. The CDR3 runs to 15 residues. Per germline, CDR1 MNHNS and CDR2 SASEGT.

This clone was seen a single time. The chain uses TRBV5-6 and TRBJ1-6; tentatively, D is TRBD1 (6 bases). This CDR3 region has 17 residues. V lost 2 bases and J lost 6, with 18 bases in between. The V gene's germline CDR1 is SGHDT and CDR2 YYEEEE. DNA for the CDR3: TGTGCCAGCAGCTTTTACGACAGGACCGAGATTAATTCACCCCTCCACTTT. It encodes CASSFYDRTEINSPLHF. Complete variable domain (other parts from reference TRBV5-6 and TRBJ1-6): DAGVTQSPTHLIKTRGQQVTLRCSPKSGHDTVSWYQQALGQGPQFIFQYYEEEERQRGNFPDRFSGHQFPNYSSELNVNALLLGDSALYLCASSFYDRTEINSPLHFGNGTRLTVT.